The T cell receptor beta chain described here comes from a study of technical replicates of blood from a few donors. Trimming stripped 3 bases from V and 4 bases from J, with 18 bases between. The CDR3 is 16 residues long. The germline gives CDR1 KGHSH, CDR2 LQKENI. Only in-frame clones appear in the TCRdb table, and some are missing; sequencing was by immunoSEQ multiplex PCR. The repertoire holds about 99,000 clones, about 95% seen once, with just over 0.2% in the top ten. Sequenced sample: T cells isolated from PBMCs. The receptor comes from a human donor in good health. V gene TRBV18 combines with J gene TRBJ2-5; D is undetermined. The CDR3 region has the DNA TGTGCCAGCTCACCGACAAGTTTATCCGTAAGAGAGACCCAGTACTTC. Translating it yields CASSPTSLSVRETQYF. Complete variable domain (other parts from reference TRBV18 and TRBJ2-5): NAGVMQNPRHLVRRRGQEARLRCSPMKGHSHVYWYRQLPEEGLKFMVYLQKENIIDESGMPKERFSAEFPKEGPSILRIQQVVRGDSAAYFCASSPTSLSVRETQYFGPGTRLLVL.